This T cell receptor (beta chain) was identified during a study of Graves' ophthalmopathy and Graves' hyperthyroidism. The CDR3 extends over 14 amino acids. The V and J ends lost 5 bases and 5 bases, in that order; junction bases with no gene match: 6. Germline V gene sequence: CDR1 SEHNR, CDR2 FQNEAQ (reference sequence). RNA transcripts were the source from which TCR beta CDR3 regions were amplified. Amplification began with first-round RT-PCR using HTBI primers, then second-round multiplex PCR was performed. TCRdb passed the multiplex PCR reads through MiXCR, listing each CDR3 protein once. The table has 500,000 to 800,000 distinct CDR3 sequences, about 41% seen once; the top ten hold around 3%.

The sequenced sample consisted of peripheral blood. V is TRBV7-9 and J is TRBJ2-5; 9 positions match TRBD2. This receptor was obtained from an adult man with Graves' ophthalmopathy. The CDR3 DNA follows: TGTGCCAGCAGCCTGCGGGGGGGCCTCGAGACCCAGTACTTC. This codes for CASSLRGGLETQYF.